A selection of T cell receptor beta chains follows, all from one sample in a study of post-analysis software for immune sequencing data. MiXCR, applied by TCRdb to the PCR reads, yields one record per CDR3 protein. Here the sample spans about 820,000 distinct CDR3 sequences, around 50% being singletons. Sequencing used blood. The source is a girl aged 5 to 17 with multiple sclerosis. Each CDR3 is given with its conserved first and last residue. D genes are given only for firm matches. Size values are once, few and many counts, or a class for expanded clones, and some rows have none.

CDR3 DNA	CDR3 protein	J gene	D gene	V gene	clone size
TGTGCCAGCAGTTCCGCTAGCGCTCTAGACTACGAGCAGTACTTC	CASSSASALDYEQYF	TRBJ2-7	NA	TRBV28	NA
TGTGCCAGCAGCCCGGGGTCTCGCAATCAGCCCCAGCATTTT	CASSPGSRNQPQHF	TRBJ1-5	NA	TRBV5-5	NA
TGTGCCAGCAGTTTTTCAGGGGCCGGGGGTGAGCAGTTCTTC	CASSFSGAGGEQFF	TRBJ2-1	NA	TRBV27	NA
TGTGCCAGCAGGCTAAGACAGGGGCTGAACACTGAAGCTTTCTTT	CASRLRQGLNTEAFF	TRBJ1-1	TRBD1	TRBV2	NA
TGCAGCGTCGGCCGGACTAGCGGGAGGACAAATACGCAGTATTTT	CSVGRTSGRTNTQYF	TRBJ2-3	TRBD2	TRBV29-1	once
TGTGCCAGCAGTACCTACAGGGACAACTATGGCTACACCTTC	CASSTYRDNYGYTF	TRBJ1-2	NA	TRBV6-5	NA
TGTGCCAGCACCGAAGGGACAGGACAACTCTACGAGCAGTACTTC	CASTEGTGQLYEQYF	TRBJ2-7	TRBD1	TRBV6-5	NA
TGTGCCAGCAGCCAAGATAGTGGCAGTCCTCACCAAGAGACCCAGTACTTC	CASSQDSGSPHQETQYF	TRBJ2-5	NA	TRBV3-1	NA
TGCGCCAGCAGCCCGGGGCAGGAGCTCCGAGTCAGCAATGAGCAGTTCTTC	CASSPGQELRVSNEQFF	TRBJ2-1	NA	TRBV5-1	NA
TGCAGTGCTGAGAGGGGGGAGGGGGAGGACTATGGCTACACCTTC	CSAERGEGEDYGYTF	TRBJ1-2	NA	TRBV20-1	NA
TGTGCCAGCAGCCAGGGACTAGCAGAAGTTTACGAGCAGTACTTC	CASSQGLAEVYEQYF	TRBJ2-7	TRBD2	TRBV3-1	NA
TGCGCCAGCAAGGTCGGACTGGCGGAAGACAATGAGCAGTTCTTC	CASKVGLAEDNEQFF	TRBJ2-1	NA	TRBV5-1	NA
TGCGCCAGCAGCCAAGGTATGGAGCAGTACTTC	CASSQGMEQYF	TRBJ2-5	NA	TRBV4-1	few
TGTGCCAGCAGCTTTGGGCCCTCGGAGGCAGATACGCAGTATTTT	CASSFGPSEADTQYF	TRBJ2-3	NA	TRBV11-1	NA
TGTGCCAGCAGCCACCGGCTGAAAAGGGGGAGGGCCAAAAACAATGAGCAGTTCTTC	CASSHRLKRGRAKNNEQFF	TRBJ2-1	NA	TRBV14	few
TGTGCCAGCAGCTTAAAGGGGGGATCACCCCTCCACTTT	CASSLKGGSPLHF	TRBJ1-6	NA	TRBV7-3	few
TGCAGTGCTAGAGATGAGACAGGCCCCCGAAGGGAGCAGTACTTC	CSARDETGPRREQYF	TRBJ2-5	NA	TRBV20-1	once
TGTGCCACCAGTGATCCCAGGACTAGTAACTATGAGCAGTTCTTC	CATSDPRTSNYEQFF	TRBJ2-1	TRBD2	TRBV24-1	NA
TGTGCCAGCAGCCCACGACAACACAAAAACATTCAGTACTTC	CASSPRQHKNIQYF	TRBJ2-4	NA	TRBV5-6	NA
TGCGCCAGCAGCCCCAGACAGGGGGCGGATGGCTACACCTTC	CASSPRQGADGYTF	TRBJ1-2	TRBD1	TRBV5-1	once
TGCAGTGCTTCTAGCGGGGGGCGACGCACAGATACGCAGTATTTT	CSASSGGRRTDTQYF	TRBJ2-3	TRBD2	TRBV20-1	NA
TGCGCCAGCAGCTTGGCGCCAGGGTCTCGCGAGCAGTACTTC	CASSLAPGSREQYF	TRBJ2-7	NA	TRBV5-1	NA
TGTGCCAGCAGCCTAACTAGCGGGGATCAATACGAGCAGTACTTC	CASSLTSGDQYEQYF	TRBJ2-7	TRBD2	TRBV4-2	NA
TGTGCCGTTTACAGCTCCTTCGGCAGGGTAGGGTATGGCTACACCTTC	CAVYSSFGRVGYGYTF	TRBJ1-2	NA	TRBV28	NA
TGTGCCAGCAGCTCACAGGGGTCCGGTCACGGCTACACCTTC	CASSSQGSGHGYTF	TRBJ1-2	TRBD1	TRBV7-9	NA
TGTGCCAGCAGTTACGTAATCACAGATACGCAGTATTTT	CASSYVITDTQYF	TRBJ2-3	NA	TRBV6-5	NA
TGTGCCAGCAGTGACGGGGCTAGCGGGGGGAATACGCAGTATTTT	CASSDGASGGNTQYF	TRBJ2-3	TRBD2	TRBV6-4	NA
TGTGCCATCAGTGCCAGCCGGGTAGTTTACGAGCAGTACTTC	CAISASRVVYEQYF	TRBJ2-7	NA	TRBV10-3	NA
TGTGCCAGCAGACCAACAGGGGGTCTGTCCTACAATGAGCAGTTCTTC	CASRPTGGLSYNEQFF	TRBJ2-1	TRBD1	TRBV11-2	NA
TGCGCCAGCAGCGTAACAGGGGAGGTCTCCTACGAGCAGTACTTC	CASSVTGEVSYEQYF	TRBJ2-7	NA	TRBV5-1	NA
TGCGCCAGCAGCTTGAGAGCGGGAGAAGAGACCCAGTACTTC	CASSLRAGEETQYF	TRBJ2-5	TRBD2	TRBV5-1	NA
TGTGCCAGCAGTGAATCGCTTACAGATACGCAGTATTTT	CASSESLTDTQYF	TRBJ2-3	NA	TRBV6-1	many
TGTGCCACCAGCAGACATGGCACGGGGGGGCGCGATCAGCCCCAGCATTTT	CATSRHGTGGRDQPQHF	TRBJ1-5	NA	TRBV15	NA
TGTGCCAGCAGTGGGACAGCTTTCGGCGAGCAGTACTTC	CASSGTAFGEQYF	TRBJ2-7	TRBD1	TRBV12-3/TRBV12-4	few
TGTGCCAGCAGCTTAGGGTCAGGGGTTCGGGAGACCCAGTACTTC	CASSLGSGVRETQYF	TRBJ2-5	NA	TRBV7-6	few
TGTGCCAGCTCACCGAAAAATCAGGGGGAAGAATACAATGAGCAGTTCTTC	CASSPKNQGEEYNEQFF	TRBJ2-1	TRBD1	TRBV18	NA
TGTGCCAGCAGTTCCCTCCCGGGACTAGCGGGACACCCCTACGAGCAGTACTTC	CASSSLPGLAGHPYEQYF	TRBJ2-7	TRBD2	TRBV12-3/TRBV12-4	few
TGCAGCGTTGGGGCTAGCGGGAGGAGCTACGAGCAGTACTTC	CSVGASGRSYEQYF	TRBJ2-7	TRBD2	TRBV29-1	few
TGTGCCAGCAGCCCCGGACAGCACCAAGGCTACACCTTT	CASSPGQHQGYTF	TRBJ1-2	NA	TRBV7-9	NA
TGTGCCAGCAGCTTCCTCAACCCGGGTCAGGGCTACACCTTC	CASSFLNPGQGYTF	TRBJ1-2	NA	TRBV7-2	NA
TGTGCCAGCAGCCAAACCGGGACTAGGGTTTGGAGGTCGTACGAGCAGTACTTC	CASSQTGTRVWRSYEQYF	TRBJ2-7	TRBD2	TRBV4-2	NA
TGTGCCAGCAGCCCGCAACATAGGACAGGGAAGGACAATGAGCAGTTCTTC	CASSPQHRTGKDNEQFF	TRBJ2-1	TRBD1	TRBV7-3	NA
TGCGCCAGCAGCCAAGAGTTCGGGACACCCTACAATGAGCAGTTCTTC	CASSQEFGTPYNEQFF	TRBJ2-1	NA	TRBV4-1	NA
TGTGCCAGCTCACCGGACGGGAATAGAGAGCAGTACTTC	CASSPDGNREQYF	TRBJ2-5	NA	TRBV18	NA
TGCGCCAGCAGGGACAGCTACGAGCAGTACTTC	CASRDSYEQYF	TRBJ2-7	NA	TRBV5-1	many
TGTGCCACCAGTGACCCTTTCCGGGACCGCGGGACCCAGTACTTC	CATSDPFRDRGTQYF	TRBJ2-5	NA	TRBV24-1	NA
TGTGCCAGCAGCACTACCTCAGATACGCAGTATTTT	CASSTTSDTQYF	TRBJ2-3	NA	TRBV9	NA
TGCAGCGTTGAAGTAGTGAGGGCCGGGAACACTGAAGCTTTCTTT	CSVEVVRAGNTEAFF	TRBJ1-1	NA	TRBV29-1	NA
TGTGCCAACGGACAGGGTCGACAAGAGACCCAGTACTTC	CANGQGRQETQYF	TRBJ2-5	TRBD1	TRBV6-6	NA
TGCAGCGCTAGCGGGAGGTTCACAGATACGCAGTATTTT	CSASGRFTDTQYF	TRBJ2-3	TRBD2	TRBV29-1	once
TGCAGTGCTAGGCTTCCTCTAGCGGGGAAGGGAAATACGCAGTATTTT	CSARLPLAGKGNTQYF	TRBJ2-3	TRBD2	TRBV20-1	NA
TGCAGCGTAGAAGGTCTAGCGGGAATACAAGAGACCCAGTACTTC	CSVEGLAGIQETQYF	TRBJ2-5	TRBD2	TRBV29-1	NA